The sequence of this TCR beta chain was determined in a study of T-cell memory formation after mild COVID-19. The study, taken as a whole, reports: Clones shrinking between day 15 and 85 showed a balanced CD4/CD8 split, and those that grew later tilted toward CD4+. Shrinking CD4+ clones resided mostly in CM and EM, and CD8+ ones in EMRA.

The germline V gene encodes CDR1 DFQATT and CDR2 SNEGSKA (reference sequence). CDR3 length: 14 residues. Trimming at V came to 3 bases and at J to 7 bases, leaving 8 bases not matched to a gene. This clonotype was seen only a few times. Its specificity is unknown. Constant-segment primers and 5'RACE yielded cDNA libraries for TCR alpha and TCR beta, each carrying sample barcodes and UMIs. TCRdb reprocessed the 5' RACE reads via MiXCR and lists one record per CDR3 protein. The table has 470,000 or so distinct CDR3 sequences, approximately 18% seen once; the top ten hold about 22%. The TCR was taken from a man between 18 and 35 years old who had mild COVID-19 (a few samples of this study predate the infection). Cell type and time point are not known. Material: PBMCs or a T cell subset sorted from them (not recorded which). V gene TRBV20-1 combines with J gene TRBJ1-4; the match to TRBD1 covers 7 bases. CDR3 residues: CSASPRTGSEKLFF. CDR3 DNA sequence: TGCAGTGCTAGTCCACGGACAGGAAGTGAAAAACTGTTTTTT.